Each of the 30 T cell receptor beta chains below was sequenced from the same sample in a study of metastatic and nonmetastatic thyroid tumors. TCRdb re-analyzed the PCR reads through MiXCR. The sample has over 30,000 clones; approximately 17% are singletons. Each patient came to thyroid surgery without any prior treatment (of any kind). Sequences were obtained from tumor tissue. These receptors all come from a female donor with papillary thyroid cancer or a benign thyroid nodule (not recorded which). Some clones in this sample may be carry-over from other donors' samples.

As for this clone: With a much larger clone just one base away, this may be a read error. The same CDR3 can be traced to other DNA sequences in this sample. V gene TRBV7-9 combines with J gene TRBJ2-5; tentative D call: TRBD1 (6 bases). This CDR3 is built from 14 residues. Germline CDR1 reads SEHNR; CDR2 reads FQNEAQ (reference sequence). The CDR3 DNA reads TGCGCCAGCAGCACCCCAGGGGAACGAGAGACCCAGTACTTC. It specifies CASSTPGERETQYF.

This clone has a count of ten or more. The chain links TRBV20-1 to TRBJ1-2, with D tentatively TRBD1 (6 bases). The CDR3 has 14 residues. Germline V CDR1 and CDR2: DFQATT, SNEGSKA (reference sequence). The V end lost 6 bases, the J end lost 1 base, and 15 bases lay between the germline ends. As DNA, the CDR3 is TGCAGTGCCCAAGACAGGAGGTTTAACTATGGCTACACCTTC. Protein sequence: CSAQDRRFNYGYTF.

The gene calls are TRBV5-4 and TRBJ2-5; D assignment may be TRBD1 or TRBD2 (5 bases each). Per germline, CDR1 SGHNT and CDR2 YYREEE (reference sequence). This CDR3 contains 13 residues. Trimming cost V 5 bases and J 2 bases, with 10 bases left between them. CDR3 sequence (DNA): TGTGCCAGCAGGAGGGGACGGCAAGAGACCCAGTACTTC. Protein: CASRRGRQETQYF.

In its sample, this clone was seen a few times. The chain has TRBV18 and TRBJ2-1; 7 nucleotides line up with TRBD2. Germline assignment: CDR1 KGHSH and CDR2 LQKENI. V gave up 0 bases and J gave up 0 bases; unmatched junction bases: 5. This CDR3 is 17 amino acids long. The CDR3 nucleotides are TGTGCCAGCTCACCACCGAGACTAGCTAGCTCCTACAATGAGCAGTTCTTC. It specifies CASSPPRLASSYNEQFF.

This clone showed up many times. The V call is TRBV30, the J call TRBJ1-1; TRBD1 might be the D (6 bases). With 3 bases removed from V and 5 bases from J, the gap between germline ends came to 7 bases. Germline-derived CDR1 and CDR2 are GTSNPN and SVGIG (reference sequence). CDR3 size: 11 residues. CDR3: CAWRQGTEAFF. DNA of the CDR3: TGTGCCTGGAGGCAGGGGACTGAAGCTTTCTTT. The full variable domain, with the rest looked up from reference TRBV30 and TRBJ1-1, is SQTIHQWPATLVQPVGSPLSLECTVEGTSNPNLYWYRQAAGRGLQLLFYSVGIGQISSEVPQNLSASRPQDRQFILSSKKLLLSDSGFYLCAWRQGTEAFFGQGTRLTVV.

This clone was counted many times. No conserved phenylalanine or tryptophan is present at the end of the CDR3, so a read error is the likely explanation. The chain carries TRBV6-1 and TRBJ2-1, with 8 bases identical to TRBD1. CDR1 and CDR2 from the germline V gene are MNHNS and SASEGT. Unmatched junction bases numbered 7, after V lost 5 bases and J lost 4 bases. The CDR3 loop spans 15 amino acids. Written as DNA, the CDR3 is TGTGCCAGCAGTCCTCCTGGGACAGGTTACAATGAGCAGTTCTCC. Protein sequence: CASSPPGTGYNEQFS.

This clone appeared many times. The chain recombines TRBV11-3 with TRBJ2-3, with a weak D call TRBD2 (6 bases). Germline V lookup: CDR1 SGHNT, CDR2 YENEEA. Trimming removed 0 bases at V and 8 bases at J, with 18 bases between. This CDR3 spans 16 amino acids. The DNA for the CDR3 is TGTGCCAGCAGCTTAGATATGGGGGGTCCCGCGAGTACGCAGTATTTT. Amino acids: CASSLDMGGPASTQYF.

This clone was found many times. J is TRBJ1-5 and V is TRBV6-1; D remains ambiguous. This CDR3 contains 16 residues. Germline V lookup: CDR1 MNHNS, CDR2 SASEGT. V lost 2 bases, J lost 4 bases, and 15 bases lay in between. The CDR3 coding sequence is TGTGCCAGCAGTGAAAACCCCGGGCAGATAAATCAGCCCCAGCATTTT. This encodes CASSENPGQINQPQHF.

This clone has more than one count but fewer than ten. The V call is TRBV5-6, the J call TRBJ2-5; 10 nucleotides align to TRBD1. The junction had 6 bases not matched to a gene; V was cut back by 3 bases and J by 1 base. Looked up from germline, CDR1 is SGHDT and CDR2 is YYEEEE. The CDR3 sequence is 16 residues long. CDR3 in amino acids: CASSSGTGVSQETQYF. Here the CDR3 DNA reads TGTGCCAGCAGCTCTGGGACAGGGGTGTCCCAAGAGACCCAGTACTTC.

This clone appeared a few times. The chain employs TRBV30 and TRBJ2-4, with D uncertain. Looked up from germline, CDR1 is GTSNPN and CDR2 is SVGIG (reference sequence). The V gene lost 4 bases and the J gene lost 0 bases, with 10 bases spanning the gap. CDR3 length equals 14 residues. CDR3 in DNA: TGTGCCTGGATGGCAGTGGTAGCCAAAAACATTCAGTACTTC. This translates into CAWMAVVAKNIQYF.

This clone occurred many times. This rearrangement joins TRBV24-1 to TRBJ1-2; D gene unclear. Trimming left V 3 bases short and J 7 bases short, with 8 bases between. This CDR3 has 12 residues. Germline lookup yields CDR1 KGHDR and CDR2 SFDVKD. The CDR3 sequence is CATSDPFGGYTF. CDR3 in DNA: TGTGCCACCAGTGATCCATTCGGTGGCTACACCTTC.

As to this clone: At one boundary the junction diverges from the germline segment, which might be a read error. This chain links TRBV6-2 or TRBV6-3 with TRBJ2-7, with D hard to call. The CDR3 has 15 residues. Germline CDR1 MNHEY, CDR2 SVGEGT. This CDR3 is CASSYSAWYSYEQYF. The DNA for the CDR3 is TGTGCCAGCAGCTACTCAGCGTGGTACTCCTACGAGCAGTACTTC.

This clone appeared many times. V and J are TRBV13 and TRBJ2-1; a weak D match, TRBD1 (5 bases). Germline V gene data show CDR1 as PRHDT and CDR2 as FYEKMQ (reference sequence). With 5 bases removed from V and 9 bases from J, the gap between germline ends came to 14 bases. The length of the CDR3 is 13 residues. The CDR3 sequence is CASSPNQGAEQFF. CDR3 nucleotide sequence: TGTGCCAGCAGCCCAAATCAGGGTGCTGAGCAGTTCTTC. Full variable domain (rest looked up from reference TRBV13 and TRBJ2-1): AAGVIQSPRHLIKEKRETATLKCYPIPRHDTVYWYQQGPGQDPQFLISFYEKMQSDKGSIPDRFSAQQFSDYHSELNMSSLELGDSALYFCASSPNQGAEQFFGPGTRLTVL.

In its sample, this clone was seen many times. The chain has TRBV5-1 and TRBJ1-2; the D gene is possibly TRBD1 (6 bases). Germline V gene sequence: CDR1 SGHRS, CDR2 YFSETQ. The V end lost 2 bases, the J end lost 8 bases, and 7 bases lay between the germline ends. This CDR3 comprises 11 residues. CDR3 DNA: TGCGCCAGCAGCTTAGACAGGGGCTACACCTTC. This sequence encodes CASSLDRGYTF.

This clone occurred many times. CDR3 protein: CASGLVFLDRGHTYEQYF. The CDR3 DNA sequence: TGTGCTAGTGGTTTGGTTTTTTTGGACAGGGGTCATACCTACGAGCAGTACTTC. The genes are TRBV12-5 and TRBJ2-7; 9 bases are a match to TRBD1. This CDR3 contains 18 residues. V dropped 0 bases and J dropped 2; count of bases not matched to a gene: 11. Germline lookup yields CDR1 LGHNT and CDR2 FRNRAP.

This clone was found many times. A much larger clone lies one base from this, so it may be a read error. Other DNA sequences within the sample encode an identical CDR3. The V and J genes are TRBV6-2 or TRBV6-3 and TRBJ2-7, with D hard to call. There are 15 residues in the CDR3. Germline lookup yields CDR1 MNHEY and CDR2 SVGEGT. The CDR3 loop is CASSSIRSPTYGQYF. CDR3 nucleotides: TGTGCCAGTAGTTCTATACGGTCGCCAACTTACGGGCAGTACTTC.

This clone was counted at least ten times. The CDR3 here is CASRSSINTGELFF. CDR3 DNA: TGCGCCAGCAGGAGTTCTATCAACACCGGGGAGCTGTTTTTT. The chain is built from TRBV5-1 and TRBJ2-2, with D hard to call. V was cut by 5 bases and J by 2 bases, with 10 bases left in between. This CDR3 contains 14 residues. Germline values: CDR1 SGHRS, CDR2 YFSETQ.

The rearrangement links TRBV18 to TRBJ2-7; TRBD2 matches 13 bases. The CDR3 contains 16 residues. Losses at the gene ends were 1 base for V and 6 bases for J; bases not matched to a gene: 6. Germline CDR1 and CDR2: KGHSH and LQKENI. CDR3 amino acids: CASSPLGLAGTFEQYF. CDR3 coding DNA: TGTGCCAGCTCACCACTGGGACTAGCGGGAACTTTCGAGCAGTACTTC.

The rearrangement uses TRBV5-1 and TRBJ2-2, with 10 bases fitting TRBD2. V dropped 4 bases and J dropped 6; count of bases not matched to a gene: 3. Germline V gene sequence: CDR1 SGHRS, CDR2 YFSETQ. This CDR3 region has 14 residues. CDR3 sequence (DNA): TGCGCCAGCAGCCTAGCGGGAGAGGCCGGGGAGCTGTTTTTT. Protein sequence: CASSLAGEAGELFF.

About this clone itself: Given a much more abundant clone one base away, this may be a read error. The rearrangement links TRBV4-3 to TRBJ1-2; 7 nucleotides match TRBD1. Germline V lookup: CDR1 LGHNA, CDR2 YSLEER. There are 14 residues in the CDR3. The CDR3 region has the DNA TGCGCCAGCATCCAAGGGAACAGGGGCTATGGCTACACCTTC. Translating gives CASIQGNRGYGYTF.

In this sample, this clone turned up many times. The rearrangement uses TRBV6-1 and TRBJ2-5, with D possibly being TRBD1 or TRBD2 (5 bases each). V was clipped by 4 bases and J by 4 bases, with 16 bases between them. This CDR3 region has 15 residues. Germline values: CDR1 MNHNS, CDR2 SASEGT. The DNA for the CDR3 is TGTGCCAGCAGTGTGCTGGGCCGGGGCACAGAGACCCAGTACTTC. This gives the protein CASSVLGRGTETQYF.

The chain is built from TRBV11-2 and TRBJ2-7; unclear D gene. This CDR3 spans 13 amino acids. Germline values: CDR1 SGHAT, CDR2 FQNNGV. V was pared by 1 base and J by 2 bases, with 6 bases between. In DNA form, the CDR3 reads TGTGCCAGCAGCTTAGGGCACACCTACGAGCAGTACTTC. The encoded protein is CASSLGHTYEQYF.

This clone was observed many times. This rearrangement joins TRBV5-4 to TRBJ2-7; 10 nucleotides line up with TRBD1. The CDR3 length is 15 residues. In germline, CDR1 is SGHNT, CDR2 YYREEE (reference sequence). V lost 4 bases to trimming and J lost 6 bases; unmatched junction nucleotides: 10. This chain's CDR3 is CASSTVPGQGSEQYF. The CDR3 DNA reads as TGTGCCAGCAGCACTGTACCGGGACAGGGGTCCGAGCAGTACTTC.

The chain has TRBV2 and TRBJ1-1; TRBD1 agrees at 9 bases. Germline lookup yields CDR1 SNHLY and CDR2 FYNNEI. Trimming took 4 bases from V and 5 from J; bases not matched to a gene: 8. The CDR3 consists of 15 residues. The CDR3 DNA follows: TGTGCCAGCAGTGCCGATGGGACAGGGTGGACTGAAGCTTTCTTT. This encodes CASSADGTGWTEAFF.

The genes are TRBV18 and TRBJ2-7, with D maybe TRBD2 (6 bases). The germline V gene encodes CDR1 KGHSH and CDR2 LQKENI. The germline V and J ends were trimmed by 5 bases and 3 bases, with 11 bases remaining between them. This CDR3 comprises 13 residues. As DNA, the CDR3 is TGTGCCAGCTCATCGTATAGCGGCTACGAGCAGTACTTC. Translated, it gives CASSSYSGYEQYF.

This rearrangement joins TRBV7-2 to TRBJ1-4; D is unresolved. The V gene's germline CDR1 is SGHTA and CDR2 FQGNSA. The V end lost 3 bases, the J end lost 4 bases, and 9 bases lay between the germline ends. The CDR3 sequence is 14 residues long. The CDR3 region has the DNA TGTGCCAGCAGCTTGCACGGCCTTAATGAAAAACTGTTTTTT. Amino acid sequence: CASSLHGLNEKLFF.

On this clone: One base away lies a much larger clone, so this may be a sequencing read error. This chain links TRBV19 with TRBJ1-6; TRBD1 might be the D (6 bases). The length of the CDR3 is 14 residues. Germline V gives CDR1 LNHDA, CDR2 SQIVND (reference sequence). In DNA, the CDR3 is TGCGCCATCCGACTGTCAGGGGTTTATTCACCCCTCCACTTT. The encoded protein is CAIRLSGVYSPLHF.

The rearrangement joins TRBV5-1 to TRBJ1-2; D might be TRBD1 (5 bases). CDR1 is SGHRS and CDR2 is YFSETQ in the germline V gene. V lost 2 bases and J 8 bases, leaving 10 bases between the germline ends. CDR3 length: 12 amino acids. CDR3 amino acids: CASSFDSEGYTF. The CDR3 DNA reads as TGCGCCAGCAGCTTCGACAGTGAGGGCTACACCTTC.

This clone came up a few times. V is TRBV11-2 and J is TRBJ1-4; TRBD1 matches at 11 bases. After removal of 5 bases from V and 5 bases from J, the junction contained 19 bases not matched to a gene. CDR3 length equals 20 residues. Germline assignment: CDR1 SGHAT and CDR2 FQNNGV. The CDR3 here is CASSPGSPGQGGRWNEKLFF. The CDR3 bases are TGTGCCAGCAGCCCAGGGAGCCCGGGACAGGGGGGTCGTTGGAATGAAAAACTGTTTTTT. The complete variable domain, with remaining parts taken from reference TRBV11-2 and TRBJ1-4, reads EAGVAQSPRYKIIEKRQSVAFWCNPISGHATLYWYQQILGQGPKLLIQFQNNGVVDDSQLPKDRFSAERLKGVDSTLKIQPAKLEDSAVYLCASSPGSPGQGGRWNEKLFFGSGTQLSVL.

There are many counts of this clone. V gene TRBV5-6 combines with J gene TRBJ1-2; a weak D match, TRBD1 (5 bases). Germline V gene lookup returns CDR1 SGHDT and CDR2 YYEEEE. The CDR3 is made up of 13 amino acids. V lost 4 bases and J 5 bases, leaving 12 bases between the germline ends. CDR3 in DNA: TGTGCCAGCAGCCCGCGGGACCTATATGGCTACACCTTC. Its translation: CASSPRDLYGYTF.